This paragraph reports one T cell receptor beta chain. This clonotype was seen a handful of times. Its antigen is still unknown. Base qualities are missing; no much larger clone stands one base away. Libraries were made using 5' RACE. The sequencing machine was an Illumina HiSeq 2500. The second PCR ran for roughly 7 to 11 cycles and used a J-beta primer mix along with a sample-barcoded 5' primer. Each TCR beta cDNA molecule received a unique molecular identifier from a template-switch 5' adaptor carrying 12 random nucleotides. Each sample yielded at least 3 million CDR3-containing paired-end reads. All of the RNA was converted into first-strand cDNA using the Mint cDNA synthesis kit, with a TRBC-specific oligonucleotide serving as the primer. Following uracil-DNA glycosylase treatment, all cDNA underwent a first 18-cycle PCR with the universal primers M1SS and BC2_uni_R. In the authors' own workflow: For normalization, 1 million high-quality reads were randomly selected from each sample, with every read carrying a distinct molecular identifier. Instead of being binned into consensus sequences, reads with shared molecular identifiers were discarded. MiTCR, set to a Q25 quality threshold and the strictest error-elimination algorithm, was used for CDR3 identification, clonotype clustering and error correction. A nonparametric unseen species model with Euler transformation was used to estimate a lower bound on total TCR beta diversity. The public reads were quality trimmed at Q25 with fastp and then assembled into clones with MiXCR by TCRdb, keeping productive beta chains. Every CDR3 protein is listed once, alongside the most common genes and DNA of its rows. In this record, the V and J calls reflect TCRdb's handling and not the investigators' own analysis. In all, the sample holds approximately 940,000 distinct CDR3 sequences, and 40% to 60% of those were seen once. The ten largest clones represent 10% to 15% of the sample.

The approximately 39 donors, aged about 6 to 95 years, were systemically healthy Caucasian individuals from Russia. Approximately 9.3 milliliters of peripheral blood were drawn from each donor into EDTA-treated Vacutainer tubes. Ficoll-Paque density-gradient centrifugation was used to isolate PBMCs, with at least 6 million obtained per sample. Trizol reagent was used to extract total RNA from the PBMCs, yielding at least 5.5 micrograms per sample. For every donor, an aliquot of PBMCs went through flow cytometry to measure the percentages of naive CD45RAhigh/CD27high T cells. The record originates from a study of blood T cells in healthy people across ages (dated by TCRdb to between 2015 and 2016). With regard to the full study: In model experiments, template switching captured about one uniquely barcoded TCR beta cDNA molecule for every two T cells. The study measured age-related changes in TCR beta repertoire diversity using deep sequencing normalized with unique cDNA molecular identifiers. Donors were grouped into four age groups: young (average roughly 15 years), middle-aged (39), aged (around 60) and long-lived (approximately 75). Donors of different ages were randomly distributed across sequencing lanes to avoid experimental bias. The study analyzed two additional independent replicas of 1 million unique cDNA reads from the same blood draw for two donors, one aged 18 to 30 and one aged 80 or older. Study-wide findings and limitations: Donor CMV infection status was unknown, potentially confounding age-related changes in expanded clonotypes. Compared with the aged group, the long-lived group had more naive CD4+ T cells, fewer expanded clones and increased TCR diversity, a pattern suggesting age selection. Estimates of total diversity based on one million sequenced T cells were considered lower bounds and underestimates. The percentage of naive T cells measured by flow cytometry correlated strongly with observed TCR beta diversity. As age increased, observed TCR beta diversity per million T cells dropped in a roughly linear way, and a significant reduction was already evident by age about 40. Bulk unsorted PBMC profiling prevented conclusive comparison of naive and antigen-experienced compartments.

At the junction V is shortened by 8 bases and J by 6 bases; bases outside the gene matches: 7. The germline V gene encodes CDR1 MNHEY and CDR2 SMNVEV (reference sequence). There are 14 amino acids in the CDR3, from cysteine to phenylalanine inclusive. The only DNA kept is the CDR3, 42 bases in frame from the first base. The source of this sequence is a man aged 30 to 39 in good health. What was sequenced was blood. This chain is built from TRBV27 and TRBJ2-3, and 11 bases in between align with TRBD2. The DNA is TGTGCCAGCTGTAGCGGGGGGGCACCGGATACGCAGTATTTT. Its translation reads: CASCSGGAPDTQYF.